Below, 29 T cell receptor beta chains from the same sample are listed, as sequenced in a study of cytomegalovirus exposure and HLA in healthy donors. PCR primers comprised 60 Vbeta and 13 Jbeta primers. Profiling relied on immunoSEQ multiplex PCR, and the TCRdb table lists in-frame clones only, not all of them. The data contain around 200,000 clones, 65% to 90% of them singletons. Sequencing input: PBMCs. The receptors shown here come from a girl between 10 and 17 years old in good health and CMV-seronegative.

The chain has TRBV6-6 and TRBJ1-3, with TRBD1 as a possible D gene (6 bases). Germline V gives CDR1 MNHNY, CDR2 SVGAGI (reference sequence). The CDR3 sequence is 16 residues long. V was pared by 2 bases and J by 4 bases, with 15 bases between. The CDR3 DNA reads TGTGCCAGCAGTTACGGGGCGGGGGGCTCGGGAAACACCATATATTTT. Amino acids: CASSYGAGGSGNTIYF.

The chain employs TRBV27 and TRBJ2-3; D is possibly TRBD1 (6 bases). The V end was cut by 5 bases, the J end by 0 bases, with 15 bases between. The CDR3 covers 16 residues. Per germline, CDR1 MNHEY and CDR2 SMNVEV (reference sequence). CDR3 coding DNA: TGTGCCAGCAGTCCCAGGGGCAGGGCCAGCACAGATACGCAGTATTTT. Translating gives CASSPRGRASTDTQYF.

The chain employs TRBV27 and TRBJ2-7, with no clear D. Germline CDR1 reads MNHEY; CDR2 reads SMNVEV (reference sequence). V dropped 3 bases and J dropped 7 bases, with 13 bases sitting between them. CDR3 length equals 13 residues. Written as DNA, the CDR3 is TGTGCCAGCAGTTTTGTTTCTAGTGGAGAGCAGTACTTC. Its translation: CASSFVSSGEQYF.

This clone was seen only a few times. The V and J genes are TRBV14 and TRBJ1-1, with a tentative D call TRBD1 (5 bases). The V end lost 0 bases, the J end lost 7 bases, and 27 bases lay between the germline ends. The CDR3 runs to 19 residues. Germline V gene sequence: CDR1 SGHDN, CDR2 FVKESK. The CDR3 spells CASSQDFIGAFIRKREAFF. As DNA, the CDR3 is TGTGCCAGCAGCCAAGATTTCATAGGGGCATTCATTAGAAAGCGTGAAGCTTTCTTT.

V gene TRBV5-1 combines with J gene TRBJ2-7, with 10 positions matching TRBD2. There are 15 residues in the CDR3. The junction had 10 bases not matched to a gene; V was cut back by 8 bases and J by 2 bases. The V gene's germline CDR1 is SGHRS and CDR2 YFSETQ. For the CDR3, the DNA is TGCGCCAGTAACCCCATAGCGGGGGGTGCCTACGAGCAGTACTTC. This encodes CASNPIAGGAYEQYF.

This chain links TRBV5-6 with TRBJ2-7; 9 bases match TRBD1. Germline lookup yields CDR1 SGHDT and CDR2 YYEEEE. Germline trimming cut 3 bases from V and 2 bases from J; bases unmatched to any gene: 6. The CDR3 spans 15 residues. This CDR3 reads CASSSRGQGTYEQYF. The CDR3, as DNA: TGTGCCAGCAGCTCCCGGGGACAGGGAACCTACGAGCAGTACTTC. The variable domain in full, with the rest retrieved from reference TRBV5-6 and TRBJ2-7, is DAGVTQSPTHLIKTRGQQVTLRCSPKSGHDTVSWYQQALGQGPQFIFQYYEEEERQRGNFPDRFSGHQFPNYSSELNVNALLLGDSALYLCASSSRGQGTYEQYFGPGTRLTVT.

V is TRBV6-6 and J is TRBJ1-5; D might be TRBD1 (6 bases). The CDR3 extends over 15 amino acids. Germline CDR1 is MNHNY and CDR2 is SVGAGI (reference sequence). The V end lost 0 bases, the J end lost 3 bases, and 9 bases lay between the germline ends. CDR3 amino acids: CASSYSRQANQPQHF. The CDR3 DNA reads TGTGCCAGCAGTTACTCGAGACAGGCCAATCAGCCCCAGCATTTT.

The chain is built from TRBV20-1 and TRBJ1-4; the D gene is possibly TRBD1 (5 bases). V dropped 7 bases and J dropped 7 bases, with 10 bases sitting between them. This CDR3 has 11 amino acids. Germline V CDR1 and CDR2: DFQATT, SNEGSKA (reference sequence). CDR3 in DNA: TGCAGTGGCAGGGTCAGTGAAAAACTGTTTTTT. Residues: CSGRVSEKLFF.

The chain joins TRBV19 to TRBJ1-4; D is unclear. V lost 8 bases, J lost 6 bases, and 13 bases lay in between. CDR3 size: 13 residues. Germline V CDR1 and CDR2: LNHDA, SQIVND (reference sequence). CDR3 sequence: CASSPPEYEKLFF. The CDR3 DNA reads TGTGCCAGTTCGCCACCAGAATATGAAAAACTGTTTTTT. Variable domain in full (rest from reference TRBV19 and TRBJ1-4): DGGITQSPKYLFRKEGQNVTLSCEQNLNHDAMYWYRQDPGQGLRLIYYSQIVNDFQKGDIAEGYSVSREKKESFPLTVTSAQKNPTAFYLCASSPPEYEKLFFGSGTQLSVL.

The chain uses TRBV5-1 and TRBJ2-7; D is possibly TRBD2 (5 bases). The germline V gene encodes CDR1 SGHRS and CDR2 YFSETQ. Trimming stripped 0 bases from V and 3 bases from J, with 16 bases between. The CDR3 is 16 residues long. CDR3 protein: CASSLAGNPILYEQYF. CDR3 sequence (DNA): TGCGCCAGCAGCTTGGCGGGGAATCCGATCCTCTACGAGCAGTACTTC.

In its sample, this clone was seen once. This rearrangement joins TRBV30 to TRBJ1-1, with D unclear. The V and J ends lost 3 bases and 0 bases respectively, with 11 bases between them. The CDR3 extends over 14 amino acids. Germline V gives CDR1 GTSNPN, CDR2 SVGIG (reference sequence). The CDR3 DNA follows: TGTGCCTGGAGGTCTCTCGGGGTGAACACTGAAGCTTTCTTT. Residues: CAWRSLGVNTEAFF.

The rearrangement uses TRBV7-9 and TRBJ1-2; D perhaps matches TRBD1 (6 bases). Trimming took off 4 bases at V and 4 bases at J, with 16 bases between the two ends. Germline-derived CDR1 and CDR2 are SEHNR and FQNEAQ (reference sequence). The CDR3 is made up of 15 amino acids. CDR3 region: CASSSHSGQSYGYTF. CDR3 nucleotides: TGTGCCAGCAGCTCCCACTCCGGACAGAGCTATGGCTACACCTTC. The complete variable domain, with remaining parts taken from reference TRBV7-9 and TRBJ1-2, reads DTGVSQNPRHKITKRGQNVTFRCDPISEHNRLYWYRQTLGQGPEFLTYFQNEAQLEKSRLLSDRFSAERPKGSFSTLEIQRTEQGDSAMYLCASSSHSGQSYGYTFGSGTRLTVV.

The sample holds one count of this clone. CDR3: CASRGAGDRGNTIYF. The CDR3 DNA reads as TGCGCCAGCAGGGGGGCCGGGGACAGGGGAAACACCATATATTTT. The V call is TRBV4-1, the J call TRBJ1-3, with TRBD1 matching over 8 bases. The V segment lost 6 bases and the J segment 4 bases; nucleotides outside the gene matches: 8. The germline gives CDR1 MGHRA, CDR2 YSYEKL. The CDR3 is made up of 15 amino acids.

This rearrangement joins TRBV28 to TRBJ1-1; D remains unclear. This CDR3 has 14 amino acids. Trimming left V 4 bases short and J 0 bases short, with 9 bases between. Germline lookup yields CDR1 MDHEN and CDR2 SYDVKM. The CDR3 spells CASSSIPVNTEAFF. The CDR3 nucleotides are TGTGCCAGCAGTTCCATCCCAGTGAACACTGAAGCTTTCTTT. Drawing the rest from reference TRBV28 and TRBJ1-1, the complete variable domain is DVKVTQSSRYLVKRTGEKVFLECVQDMDHENMFWYRQDPGLGLRLIYFSYDVKMKEKGDIPEGYSVSREKKERFSLILESASTNQTSMYLCASSSIPVNTEAFFGQGTRLTVV.

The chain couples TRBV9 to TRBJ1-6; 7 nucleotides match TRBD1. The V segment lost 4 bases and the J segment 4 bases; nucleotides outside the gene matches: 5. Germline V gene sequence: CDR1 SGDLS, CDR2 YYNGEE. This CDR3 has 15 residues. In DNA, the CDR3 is TGTGCCAGCAGCCCGGGACAGCGTTATAATTCACCCCTCCACTTT. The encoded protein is CASSPGQRYNSPLHF.

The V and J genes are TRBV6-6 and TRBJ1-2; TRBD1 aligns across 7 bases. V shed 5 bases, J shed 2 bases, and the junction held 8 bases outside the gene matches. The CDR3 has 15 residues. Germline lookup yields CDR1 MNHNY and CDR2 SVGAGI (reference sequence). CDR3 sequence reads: CASSKPGQRNYGYTF. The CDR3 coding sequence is TGTGCCAGCAGTAAACCGGGACAGAGGAACTATGGCTACACCTTC.

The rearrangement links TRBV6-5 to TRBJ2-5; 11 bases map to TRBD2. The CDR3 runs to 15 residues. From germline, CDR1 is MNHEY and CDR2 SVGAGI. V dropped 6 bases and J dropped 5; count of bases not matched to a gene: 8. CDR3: CASSRSGRAGETQYF. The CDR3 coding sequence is TGTGCCAGCAGCCGTAGCGGGAGGGCCGGGGAGACCCAGTACTTC.

The CDR3 coding sequence is TGTGCCTGGAGCACGGGGAATACCTATGGCTACACCTTC. Amino acid sequence: CAWSTGNTYGYTF. The V gene is TRBV30, the J gene TRBJ1-2; D not resolved. Germline loops: CDR1 GTSNPN, CDR2 SVGIG (reference sequence). The CDR3 loop spans 13 amino acids. V lost 3 bases, J lost 4 bases, and 12 bases lay in between.

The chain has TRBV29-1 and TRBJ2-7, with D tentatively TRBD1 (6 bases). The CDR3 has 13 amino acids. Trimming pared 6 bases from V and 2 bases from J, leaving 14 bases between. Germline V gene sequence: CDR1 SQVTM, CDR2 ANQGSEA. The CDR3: CSVGRQAPYEQYF. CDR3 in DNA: TGCAGCGTGGGGAGACAGGCCCCCTACGAGCAGTACTTC.

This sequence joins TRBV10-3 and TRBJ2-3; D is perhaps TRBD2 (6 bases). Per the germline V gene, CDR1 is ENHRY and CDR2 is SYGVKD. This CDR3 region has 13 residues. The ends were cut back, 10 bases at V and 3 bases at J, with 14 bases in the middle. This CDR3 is CATAGTSTDTQYF. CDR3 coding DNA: TGTGCCACCGCGGGAACCTCGACAGATACGCAGTATTTT.

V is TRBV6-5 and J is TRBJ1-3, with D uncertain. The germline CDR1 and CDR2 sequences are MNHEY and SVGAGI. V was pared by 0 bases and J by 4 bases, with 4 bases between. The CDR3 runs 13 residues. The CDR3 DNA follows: TGTGCCAGCAGTTACTCGAGGGGAAACACCATATATTTT. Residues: CASSYSRGNTIYF.

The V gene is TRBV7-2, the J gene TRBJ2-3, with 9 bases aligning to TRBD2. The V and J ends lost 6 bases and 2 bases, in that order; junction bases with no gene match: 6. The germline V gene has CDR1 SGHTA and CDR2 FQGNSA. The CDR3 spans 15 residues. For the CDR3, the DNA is TGTGCCAGCAGTGCAGCGGGGGGACTCACAGATACGCAGTATTTT. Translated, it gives CASSAAGGLTDTQYF.

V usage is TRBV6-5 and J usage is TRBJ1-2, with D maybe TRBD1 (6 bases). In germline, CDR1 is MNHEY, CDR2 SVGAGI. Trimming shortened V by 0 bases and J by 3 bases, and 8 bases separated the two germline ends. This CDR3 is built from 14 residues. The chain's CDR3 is CASSYSHRDYGYTF. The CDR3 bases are TGTGCCAGCAGTTACTCCCACAGGGACTATGGCTACACCTTC.

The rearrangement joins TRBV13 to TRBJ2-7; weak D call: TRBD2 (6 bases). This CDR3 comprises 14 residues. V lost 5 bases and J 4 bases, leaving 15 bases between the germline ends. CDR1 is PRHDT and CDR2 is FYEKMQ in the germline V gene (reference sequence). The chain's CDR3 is CASSPRGSVYEQYF. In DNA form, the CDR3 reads TGTGCCAGCAGCCCCCGGGGGAGCGTGTACGAGCAGTACTTC.

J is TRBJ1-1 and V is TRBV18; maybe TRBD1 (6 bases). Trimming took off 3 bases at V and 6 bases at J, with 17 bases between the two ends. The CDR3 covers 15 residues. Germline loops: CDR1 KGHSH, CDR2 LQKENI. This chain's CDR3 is CASSPDKTGRAEAFF. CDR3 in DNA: TGTGCCAGCTCACCCGATAAAACAGGGAGAGCTGAAGCTTTCTTT.

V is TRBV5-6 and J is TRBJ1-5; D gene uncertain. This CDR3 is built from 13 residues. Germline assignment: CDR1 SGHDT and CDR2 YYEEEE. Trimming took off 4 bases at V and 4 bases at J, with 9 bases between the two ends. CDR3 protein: CASSTAWNQPQHF. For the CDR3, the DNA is TGTGCCAGCAGCACCGCGTGGAATCAGCCCCAGCATTTT.

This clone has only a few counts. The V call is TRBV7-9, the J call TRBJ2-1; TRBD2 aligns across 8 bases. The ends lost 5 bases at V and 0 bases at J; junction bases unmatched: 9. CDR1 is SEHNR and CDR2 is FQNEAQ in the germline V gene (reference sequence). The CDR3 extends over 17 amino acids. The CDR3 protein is CASSPLPSGGSYNEQFF. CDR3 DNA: TGTGCCAGCAGCCCACTGCCCAGCGGGGGCTCCTACAATGAGCAGTTCTTC.

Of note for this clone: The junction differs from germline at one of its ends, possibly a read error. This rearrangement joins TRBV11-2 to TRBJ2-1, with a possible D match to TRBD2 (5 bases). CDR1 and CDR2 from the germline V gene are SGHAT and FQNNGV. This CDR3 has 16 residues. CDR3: CASSLEFATQRNEQFF. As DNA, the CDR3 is TGTGCCAGCAGCCTAGAGTTCGCGACTCAGCGGAATGAGCAGTTCTTC.

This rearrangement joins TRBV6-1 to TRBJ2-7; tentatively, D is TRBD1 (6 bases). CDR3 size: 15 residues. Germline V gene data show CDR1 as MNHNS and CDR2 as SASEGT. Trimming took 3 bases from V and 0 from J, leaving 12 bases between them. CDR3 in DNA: TGTGCCAGCAGTGAGGCCCCAGGGGTCTCCTACGAGCAGTACTTC. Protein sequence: CASSEAPGVSYEQYF.